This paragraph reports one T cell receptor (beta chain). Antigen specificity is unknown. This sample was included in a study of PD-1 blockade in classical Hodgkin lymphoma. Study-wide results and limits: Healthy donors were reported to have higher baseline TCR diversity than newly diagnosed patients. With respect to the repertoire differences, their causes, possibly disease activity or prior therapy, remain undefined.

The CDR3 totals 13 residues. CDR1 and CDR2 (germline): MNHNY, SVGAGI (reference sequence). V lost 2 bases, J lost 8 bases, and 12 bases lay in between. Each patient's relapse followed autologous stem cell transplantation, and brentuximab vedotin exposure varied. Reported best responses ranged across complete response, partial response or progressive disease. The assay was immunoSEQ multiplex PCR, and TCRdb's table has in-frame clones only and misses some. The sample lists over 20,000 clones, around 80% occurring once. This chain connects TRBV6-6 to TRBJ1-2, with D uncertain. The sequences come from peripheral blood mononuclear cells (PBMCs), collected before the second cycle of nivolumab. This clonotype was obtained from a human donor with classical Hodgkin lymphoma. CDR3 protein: CASSYIRAEGYTF. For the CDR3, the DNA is TGTGCCAGCAGTTACATCCGGGCAGAGGGCTACACCTTC.